The clone carrying this T cell receptor beta chain was counted a few times. Its antigen remains unidentified. These data belong to a study of response to subunit inactivated influenza vaccine. TCRdb re-analysed the RT-PCR reads in MiXCR, keeping a single row per CDR3 protein. In the table there are roughly 460,000 distinct CDR3 sequences, 10% to 11% of which are singletons. Germline CDR1 reads LGHNA; CDR2 reads YNFKEQ. V trimming: 2 bases; J trimming: 1 base; junction bases outside the gene matches: 4. This CDR3 has 15 amino acids. The study's findings and limits: It was the authors' suggestion that each seasonal influenza vaccination recruits few new T cells.

The sequences come from PBMCs from blood, collected roughly 6 weeks after vaccination. This clonotype was sampled from a man in his fifties or sixties who received an inactivated influenza vaccine. This rearrangement joins TRBV4-2 to TRBJ1-1; 7 positions agree with TRBD1. CDR3 nucleotide sequence: TGTGCCAGCAGCCAATCGACAGGGACGAACACTGAAGCTTTCTTT. Protein product: CASSQSTGTNTEAFF.